The 22 T cell receptor beta chains given below trace back to one sample, sequenced in a study of blood T cell repertoires in COVID-19 (TCRdb year 2020). Library preparation employed the immunoSEQ multiplex PCR assay. Entries here come from immuneACCESS through TCRdb and include only in-frame sequences with V and J called. Some clones fail to appear in such tables; in the studies checked, an unresolved V gene covers under half of the shortfall, and the cause of the remainder is unknown. For this sample the table gives under 200,000 clones, of which 75% to 85% were detected only once. The top ten constitute roughly 3.5% of the sample. Sequencing was carried out using PBMCs or T cells enriched from blood (not recorded which). The receptors here all came from a woman aged 55-70 years who had recovered from COVID-19.

V gene TRBV30 combines with J gene TRBJ1-5, with 7 bases identical to TRBD1. J gave up 3 bases and V 3 bases, and 5 bases lay outside the gene matches. This CDR3 has 14 residues. Per germline, CDR1 GTSNPN and CDR2 SVGIG (reference sequence). The CDR3 reads CAWSHDRANQPQHF. The CDR3 coding sequence is TGTGCCTGGAGCCATGACAGGGCCAATCAGCCCCAGCATTTT.

This clone showed up just a few times. The genes are TRBV6-4 and TRBJ1-1; TRBD1 agrees at 7 bases. The CDR3 runs 14 residues. Per germline, CDR1 MRHNA and CDR2 SNTAGT. V was clipped by 3 bases and J by 3 bases; unmatched bases: 4. The CDR3 spells CASSETGEDTEAFF. The CDR3 DNA reads as TGTGCCAGCAGTGAAACAGGGGAGGACACTGAAGCTTTCTTT.

The chain combines TRBV7-3 with TRBJ2-5, with 7 bases lining up with TRBD2. Unmatched junction bases numbered 1, after V lost 1 base and J lost 5 bases. CDR3 length: 13 amino acids. Looked up from germline, CDR1 is SGHTA and CDR2 is FQGTGA. This CDR3 reads CASSLMRGETQYF. Here the CDR3 DNA reads TGTGCCAGCAGCTTAATGCGGGGGGAGACCCAGTACTTC.

The chain joins TRBV9 to TRBJ1-5; 9 bases are a match to TRBD1. Per germline, CDR1 SGDLS and CDR2 YYNGEE. The CDR3 is 14 residues long. The trim removed 3 bases at V and 5 bases at J, leaving 3 bases unmatched. The CDR3 coding sequence is TGTGCCAGCAGCGAAGGGACAGGGTATCAGCCCCAGCATTTT. It encodes CASSEGTGYQPQHF.

The chain joins TRBV2 to TRBJ2-1, with 8 bases lining up with TRBD2. V was pared by 0 bases and J by 9 bases, with 7 bases of the junction left unmatched. The CDR3 is 15 residues long. Germline V gene sequence: CDR1 SNHLY, CDR2 FYNNEI. The CDR3 here is CASSEASGDYFEQFF. The CDR3 coding sequence is TGTGCCAGCAGTGAAGCTAGCGGGGATTATTTTGAGCAGTTCTTC.

The chain joins TRBV5-4 to TRBJ1-2; a weak D match, TRBD1 (6 bases). This CDR3 contains 14 residues. Trimming stripped 4 bases from V and 4 bases from J, with 14 bases between. The germline V gene has CDR1 SGHNT and CDR2 YYREEE (reference sequence). DNA of the CDR3: TGTGCCAGCAGCCCCCTTCCGACAGGCTATGGCTACACCTTC. It translates to CASSPLPTGYGYTF.

The rearrangement joins TRBV7-8 to TRBJ1-2, with a tentative D call TRBD1 (6 bases). Trimming cost V 1 base and J 4 bases, with 13 bases left between them. CDR1 SGHVS and CDR2 FQNEAQ come from the germline V gene. This CDR3 is 15 amino acids long. The CDR3 loop is CASSLGSQGTYGYTF. The DNA of the CDR3 is TGTGCCAGCAGCTTAGGCAGCCAGGGGACCTATGGCTACACCTTC.

The genes are TRBV5-1 and TRBJ1-2; no definite D call. CDR1 is SGHRS and CDR2 is YFSETQ in the germline V gene. V was pared by 4 bases and J by 0 bases, with 16 bases between. The CDR3 runs to 16 residues. The CDR3 nucleotides read TGCGCCAGCAGCGGGAGTATGGAGAATGCTAACTATGGCTACACCTTC. Translated, it gives CASSGSMENANYGYTF.

The chain couples TRBV9 to TRBJ1-2; 7 nucleotides line up with TRBD1. Germline CDR1 is SGDLS and CDR2 is YYNGEE. The CDR3 runs to 15 residues. V lost 3 bases and J lost 4; bases outside the gene matches: 9. The DNA of the CDR3 is TGTGCCAGCAGCGCACACCGGGACAGTGCCTATGGCTACACCTTC. This codes for CASSAHRDSAYGYTF. The variable domain in full, with the rest retrieved from reference TRBV9 and TRBJ1-2, is DSGVTQTPKHLITATGQRVTLRCSPRSGDLSVYWYQQSLDQGLQFLIQYYNGEERAKGNILERFSAQQFPDLHSELNLSSLELGDSALYFCASSAHRDSAYGYTFGSGTRLTVV.

The V gene is TRBV9, the J gene TRBJ1-1; TRBD1 aligns across 9 bases. Per germline, CDR1 SGDLS and CDR2 YYNGEE. Trimming removed 2 bases from V and 5 bases from J; junction bases left unmatched: 7. This CDR3 region has 15 residues. Here the CDR3 DNA reads TGTGCCAGCAGCGTCAACGTACAGGGGGCTACTGAAGCTTTCTTT. Its protein product is CASSVNVQGATEAFF.

V gene TRBV3-1 (or the pseudogene TRBV3-2) combines with J gene TRBJ2-3; no reliable D call. The CDR3 runs 13 residues. Germline V gives CDR1 LGHDT, CDR2 YNNKEL (reference sequence). Trimming left V 1 base short and J 5 bases short, with 7 bases between. This chain's CDR3 is CASSQVNIDTQYF. The CDR3, as DNA: TGTGCCAGCAGCCAAGTTAACATAGATACGCAGTATTTT.

This clone was found a few times. The chain carries TRBV3-1 (or the pseudogene TRBV3-2) and TRBJ2-7, with D possibly being TRBD2 (6 bases). V was pared by 2 bases and J by 0 bases, with 17 bases between. Germline V lookup: CDR1 LGHDT, CDR2 YNNKEL (reference sequence). CDR3 length equals 17 residues. The CDR3 bases are TGTGCCAGCAGCCAATCAAGGCTGGGCGGGGCCTCCTACGAGCAGTACTTC. Translating it yields CASSQSRLGGASYEQYF.

CDR3 coding DNA: TGTGCCAGCAGCTTGGGCCACACTAGAGGTACAGAGACCCAGTACTTC. As protein: CASSLGHTRGTETQYF. The rearrangement joins TRBV5-5 to TRBJ2-5; TRBD2 might be the D (5 bases). Trimming pared 0 bases from V and 4 bases from J, leaving 16 bases between. Looked up from germline, CDR1 is SGHKS and CDR2 is YYEKEE (reference sequence). The CDR3 is 16 residues long.

The chain is built from TRBV27 and TRBJ2-7, with TRBD2 identical over 7 bases. J gave up 9 bases and V 1 base, and 12 bases lay outside the gene matches. There are 15 residues in the CDR3. Germline loops: CDR1 MNHEY, CDR2 SMNVEV (reference sequence). CDR3 residues: CASSLFWGGTTAQYF. The DNA of the CDR3 is TGTGCCAGCAGTTTATTTTGGGGGGGGACTACCGCGCAGTACTTC.

The chain links TRBV5-1 to TRBJ1-2; 10 bases are shared with TRBD1. This CDR3 has 12 residues. Germline V CDR1 and CDR2: SGHRS, YFSETQ. V trimming: 0 bases; J trimming: 10 bases; junction bases outside the gene matches: 0. CDR3 DNA: TGCGCCAGCAGCTTGGGACAGGGGGCCTACACCTTC. Translation: CASSLGQGAYTF.

The J gene is TRBJ2-7, the V gene TRBV6-2 or TRBV6-3; 8 positions match TRBD2. After removal of 4 bases from V and 4 bases from J, the junction contained 3 bases not matched to a gene. In germline, CDR1 is MNHEY, CDR2 SVGEGT. The CDR3 sequence is 13 residues long. The CDR3 reads CASSLGLGYEQYF. CDR3 coding DNA: TGTGCCAGCAGTTTGGGACTAGGGTACGAGCAGTACTTC.

V is TRBV5-1 and J is TRBJ2-7; TRBD1 matches at 9 bases. The length of the CDR3 is 15 residues. Germline CDR1 reads SGHRS; CDR2 reads YFSETQ. J was trimmed by 3 bases and V by 5 bases; bases with no gene match: 9. The CDR3 here is CASRSRTGAHYEQYF. CDR3 bases: TGCGCCAGCAGGAGTAGGACAGGGGCTCACTACGAGCAGTACTTC.

The gene calls are TRBV20-1 and TRBJ1-2; D is perhaps TRBD1 (6 bases). Germline CDR1 DFQATT, CDR2 SNEGSKA (reference sequence). V was trimmed by 3 bases and J by 8 bases, leaving 16 bases between them. The CDR3 runs to 13 residues. CDR3 residues: CSASEGGGFGYTF. The CDR3 DNA reads TGCAGTGCTAGTGAGGGGGGAGGATTCGGCTACACCTTC.

The V gene is TRBV7-3, the J gene TRBJ2-3; 9 bases map to TRBD2. Germline loops: CDR1 SGHTA, CDR2 FQGTGA. The CDR3 is 14 amino acids. V trimming: 5 bases; J trimming: 4 bases; junction bases outside the gene matches: 4. The CDR3 DNA is TGTGCCAGCAGCATTAGCGGGGGCCCAGATACGCAGTATTTT. Translating it yields CASSISGGPDTQYF.

The gene calls are TRBV6-5 and TRBJ1-4, with TRBD1 identical over 7 bases. The CDR3 spans 15 residues. Germline CDR1 and CDR2: MNHEY and SVGAGI. Unmatched junction bases numbered 8, after V lost 6 bases and J lost 4 bases. Here the CDR3 DNA reads TGTGCCAGCAGGTCTCGGTCAGGGGGTAATGAAAAACTGTTTTTT. It yields the protein CASRSRSGGNEKLFF.

A few counts support this clone. The V and J genes are TRBV6-5 and TRBJ1-1, with TRBD1 matching over 7 bases. V was clipped by 6 bases and J by 5 bases; unmatched bases: 3. This CDR3 is built from 12 residues. CDR1 and CDR2 from the germline V gene are MNHEY and SVGAGI. The CDR3: CASRMGQTEAFF. The DNA for the CDR3 is TGTGCCAGCAGAATGGGACAGACTGAAGCTTTCTTT.

This chain links TRBV20-1 with TRBJ2-3; D is ambiguous. The CDR3 totals 11 residues. The germline CDR1 and CDR2 sequences are DFQATT and SNEGSKA (reference sequence). Trimming left V 6 bases short and J 5 bases short, with 9 bases between. The CDR3 region is CSAPLGDTQYF. The CDR3 DNA is TGCAGTGCCCCGCTCGGAGATACGCAGTATTTT.